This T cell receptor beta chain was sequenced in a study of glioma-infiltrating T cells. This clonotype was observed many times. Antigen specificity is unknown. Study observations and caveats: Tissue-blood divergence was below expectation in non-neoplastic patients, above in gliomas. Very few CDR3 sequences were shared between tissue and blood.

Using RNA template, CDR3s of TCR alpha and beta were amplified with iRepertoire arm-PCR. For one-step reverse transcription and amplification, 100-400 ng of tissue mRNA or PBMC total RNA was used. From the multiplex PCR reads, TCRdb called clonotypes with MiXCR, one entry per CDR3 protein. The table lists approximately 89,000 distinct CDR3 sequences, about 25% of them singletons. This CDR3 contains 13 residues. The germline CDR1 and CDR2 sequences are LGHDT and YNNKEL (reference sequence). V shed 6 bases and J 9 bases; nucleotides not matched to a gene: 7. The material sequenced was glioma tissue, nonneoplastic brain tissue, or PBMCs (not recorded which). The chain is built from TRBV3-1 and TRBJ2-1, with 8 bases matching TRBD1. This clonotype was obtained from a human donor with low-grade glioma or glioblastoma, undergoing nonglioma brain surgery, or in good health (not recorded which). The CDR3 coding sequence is TGTGCCAGCAGTAAGGACAGGGTGAGTGAGCAGTTCTTC. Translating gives CASSKDRVSEQFF.